This T cell receptor beta chain was identified during a study of control samples from healthy donors and cancer patients. V lost 5 bases to trimming and J lost 10 bases, with 15 bases between them. The germline V gene has CDR1 LNHDA and CDR2 SQIVND (reference sequence). The CDR3 has 14 amino acids. Assay: immunoSEQ multiplex PCR; the TCRdb copy retains only in-frame clones and omits some. The sample carries around 150,000 clones, about 94% recorded once. The sequence derives from a man in his sixties with colorectal cancer. Specimen: PBMCs. This chain links TRBV19 with TRBJ1-6; D call uncertain. The CDR3 DNA sequence: TGTGCCAGTAGTTCGACGCGGGGAGGCTCACCCCTCCACTTT. As protein: CASSSTRGGSPLHF. Filled out from reference TRBV19 and TRBJ1-6, the complete variable domain reads DGGITQSPKYLFRKEGQNVTLSCEQNLNHDAMYWYRQDPGQGLRLIYYSQIVNDFQKGDIAEGYSVSREKKESFPLTVTSAQKNPTAFYLCASSSTRGGSPLHFGNGTRLTVT.